This passage covers 15 T cell receptor beta chains from one sample sequenced in a study of CD8 T cells in ankylosing spondylitis. TCRdb analysed the 5' RACE reads with MiXCR anew, one entry per CDR3 protein. Here the sample spans about 110,000 distinct CDR3 sequences, more than 20% being singletons. Sequenced: synovial fluid, either unsorted or a sorted T cell fraction (not recorded which). Receptors were obtained from a male donor with ankylosing spondylitis.

The chain couples TRBV24-1 to TRBJ2-3; a weak D match, TRBD2 (5 bases). The CDR3 loop spans 16 amino acids. In germline, CDR1 is KGHDR, CDR2 SFDVKD. Between the trimmed V and J ends, which lost 1 base and 4 bases, there was a span of 14 bases. The DNA of the CDR3 is TGTGCCACCAGTGATTTAAACTCCGCGGGCCCAGATACGCAGTATTTT. Translated, it gives CATSDLNSAGPDTQYF.

The chain is built from TRBV9 and TRBJ2-1; 11 nucleotides line up with TRBD2. This CDR3 spans 16 amino acids. Germline trimming cut 0 bases from V and 8 bases from J; bases unmatched to any gene: 7. The germline gives CDR1 SGDLS, CDR2 YYNGEE. This chain's CDR3 is CASSVATGTSGYEQFF. Here the CDR3 DNA reads TGTGCCAGCAGCGTAGCTACCGGGACTAGCGGCTATGAGCAGTTCTTC.

V usage is TRBV18 and J usage is TRBJ2-2, with 9 bases aligning to TRBD1. CDR1 and CDR2 (germline): KGHSH, LQKENI. J lost 1 base, V lost 2 bases, and 2 bases had no gene match. This CDR3 has 16 amino acids. The CDR3 sequence is CASSPGTGRNTGELFF. CDR3 in DNA: TGTGCCAGCTCACCAGGGACAGGGCGGAACACCGGGGAGCTGTTTTTT. The full variable domain, in which reference TRBV18 and TRBJ2-2 provide the parts outside the CDR3, is NAGVMQNPRHLVRRRGQEARLRCSPMKGHSHVYWYRQLPEEGLKFMVYLQKENIIDESGMPKERFSAEFPKEGPSILRIQQVVRGDSAAYFCASSPGTGRNTGELFFGEGSRLTVL.

Ten or more counts support this clonotype. The rearrangement joins TRBV30 to TRBJ2-2; the D call may be TRBD1 or TRBD2 (6 bases each). The CDR3 is made up of 14 amino acids. Germline values: CDR1 GTSNPN, CDR2 SVGIG (reference sequence). Trimming cost V 3 bases and J 6 bases, with 14 bases left between them. For the CDR3, the DNA is TGTGCCTGGAGGGGGGGCGCCGCCTCCGGGGAGCTGTTTTTT. Its protein is CAWRGGAASGELFF.

This clonotype was detected a few times. The V gene is TRBV20-1, the J gene TRBJ2-3, with D maybe TRBD1 (5 bases). Trimming took off 0 bases at V and 1 base at J, with 14 bases between the two ends. The germline V gene encodes CDR1 DFQATT and CDR2 SNEGSKA (reference sequence). The CDR3 is made up of 16 amino acids. The CDR3 protein is CSARDPQGPGTDTQYF. CDR3 coding DNA: TGCAGTGCTAGAGATCCCCAGGGCCCTGGCACAGATACGCAGTATTTT.

This clonotype was observed a handful of times. The CDR3 spells CASSLLGGRMPEAFF. The CDR3 nucleotides read TGCGCCAGCAGCCTCCTGGGGGGAAGAATGCCTGAAGCTTTCTTT. This sequence joins TRBV4-1 and TRBJ1-1; D possibly corresponds to TRBD1 (5 bases). Germline V gene sequence: CDR1 MGHRA, CDR2 YSYEKL. The CDR3 runs 15 residues. V lost 4 bases to trimming and J lost 6 bases, with 18 bases between them.

This clonotype has more than one count but fewer than ten. V is TRBV5-1 and J is TRBJ2-2, with a weak D call TRBD2 (5 bases). The CDR3 spans 15 residues. The V gene lost 1 base and the J gene lost 5 bases, with 12 bases spanning the gap. Germline V gives CDR1 SGHRS, CDR2 YFSETQ. The CDR3 nucleotides are TGCGCCAGCAGCTTGTGGGGAGTTCAGACCGGGGAGCTGTTTTTT. Translating gives CASSLWGVQTGELFF.

About this clonotype itself: This may be a read error: a much more frequent sequence differs by one nucleotide. This chain connects TRBV20-1 to TRBJ1-1, with D perhaps matching TRBD1 (5 bases). The V end was cut by 3 bases, the J end by 0 bases, with 14 bases between. The germline gives CDR1 DFQATT, CDR2 SNEGSKA (reference sequence). This CDR3 is built from 15 residues. Here the CDR3 DNA reads TGCAGTGCTAGTTTTAGTCAGGGTATGAACACTGAAGCTTTCTTT. It codes for CSASFSQGMNTEAFF.

This chain connects TRBV7-2 to TRBJ1-5, with TRBD1 as a possible D gene (6 bases). CDR3 size: 15 residues. Trimming pared 4 bases from V and 0 bases from J, leaving 10 bases between. Germline V gene lookup returns CDR1 SGHTA and CDR2 FQGNSA. For the CDR3, the DNA is TGTGCCAGCAGCTCACAGGGTTATAGCAATCAGCCCCAGCATTTT. It translates to CASSSQGYSNQPQHF.

This chain joins TRBV19 and TRBJ1-3; D call uncertain. Deletions cut 2 bases from V and 0 bases from J, with 8 bases between. The CDR3 extends over 15 amino acids. Germline V gene data show CDR1 as LNHDA and CDR2 as SQIVND (reference sequence). This CDR3 reads CASSIRRDSGNTIYF. CDR3 nucleotides: TGTGCCAGTAGTATACGTCGGGACTCTGGAAACACCATATATTTT.

The sample holds a few counts of this clonotype. V usage is TRBV3-1 and J usage is TRBJ1-1; no reliable D call. Germline V gene data show CDR1 as LGHDT and CDR2 as YNNKEL (reference sequence). The CDR3 is made up of 14 amino acids. Trimming stripped 0 bases from V and 2 bases from J, with 7 bases between. CDR3 bases: TGTGCCAGCAGCCAAGAAAACAGAAACACTGAAGCTTTCTTT. Encoded protein: CASSQENRNTEAFF. Looking up the rest from reference TRBV3-1 and TRBJ1-1 gives the full variable domain: DTAVSQTPKYLVTQMGNDKSIKCEQNLGHDTMYWYKQDSKKFLKIMFSYNNKELIINETVPNRFSPKSPDKAHLNLHINSLELGDSAVYFCASSQENRNTEAFFGQGTRLTVV.

This chain joins TRBV7-2 and TRBJ1-1, with a weak D call TRBD1 (5 bases). The CDR3 is 15 residues long. V was clipped by 5 bases and J by 0 bases, with 13 bases between them. Germline CDR1 and CDR2: SGHTA and FQGNSA. CDR3 protein: CASSVHRSMNTEAFF. The CDR3 region has the DNA TGTGCCAGCAGCGTCCACAGGAGTATGAACACTGAAGCTTTCTTT.

The chain joins TRBV20-1 to TRBJ2-1; 12 bases agree with TRBD2. Germline values: CDR1 DFQATT, CDR2 SNEGSKA (reference sequence). With V trimmed by 3 bases and J by 1 base, 10 bases remained unmatched. The CDR3 spans 18 residues. CDR3 in DNA: TGCAGTGCTAGTGATCCTAGCGGGAGGGCCAGGTCCTACAATGAGCAGTTCTTC. Amino acid sequence: CSASDPSGRARSYNEQFF.

In this sample, this clonotype turned up a few times. The gene calls are TRBV25-1 and TRBJ2-5; unclear D gene. Germline V gene lookup returns CDR1 MGHDK and CDR2 SYGVNS. The V gene lost 4 bases and the J gene lost 4 bases, with 13 bases spanning the gap. The length of the CDR3 is 14 residues. Here the CDR3 DNA reads TGTGCCAGCAGTGTGTCCCTAGAGGCAGAGACCCAGTACTTC. It translates to CASSVSLEAETQYF.

The sample holds a few counts of this clonotype. The V and J genes are TRBV20-1 and TRBJ2-7; D may be TRBD1 (6 bases). The CDR3 is 15 residues long. Trimming removed 3 bases from V and 0 bases from J, with 15 bases in between. Germline CDR1 and CDR2: DFQATT and SNEGSKA (reference sequence). The CDR3 region is CSASLKEDSSYEQYV. The CDR3 coding sequence is TGCAGTGCTAGTCTTAAAGAGGACAGCTCCTACGAGCAGTACGTC.